A selection of T cell receptor beta chains follows, all from one sample in a study of blood T cells in healthy people across ages. In TCRdb, the 5' RACE reads were re-called with MiXCR into one record per CDR3 protein. Here the sample spans over a million distinct CDR3 sequences, under 55% being singletons. What was sequenced was blood. The receptors stem from a woman in her sixties in good health. Each CDR3 is given with its conserved first and last residue. D genes are given only for firm matches. Some rows have no size entry. The others give once, few or many, or a class for an expanded clone.

V gene	clone size	J gene	CDR3 length	D gene	CDR3 protein	CDR3 DNA
TRBV12-3/TRBV12-4	.	TRBJ1-5	18	.	CASTPGRREGSSNQPQHF	TGTGCCAGCACTCCTGGTCGCAGGGAGGGTTCTAGCAATCAGCCCCAGCATTTT
TRBV24-1	.	TRBJ2-5	13	.	CATSARSQETQYF	TGTGCCACCAGTGCAAGAAGCCAAGAGACCCAGTACTTC
TRBV11-3	.	TRBJ2-5	14	.	CASSPTQGYNEQYF	TGTGCCAGCAGCCCAACCCAGGGTTACAATGAGCAGTACTTC
TRBV7-9	few	TRBJ2-1	17	TRBD1	CASSLASQTGIYNEQFF	TGTGCCAGCAGCTTAGCATCCCAGACAGGGATCTACAATGAGCAGTTCTTC
TRBV7-6	.	TRBJ2-5	14	.	CASSVRETQETQYF	TGTGCCAGCAGCGTCCGGGAGACACAAGAGACCCAGTACTTC
TRBV29-1	.	TRBJ2-3	14	.	CSVVRRDSTDTQYF	TGCAGCGTTGTCCGGCGGGATAGCACAGATACGCAGTATTTT
TRBV11-2	few	TRBJ2-3	20	TRBD2	CASSLAGLAGGPLTSDTQYF	TGTGCCAGCAGCTTAGCTGGACTAGCGGGAGGGCCACTTACCTCAGATACGCAGTATTTT
TRBV6-5	few	TRBJ2-3	16	TRBD2	CASSSPTSGSTDTQYF	TGTGCCAGCAGTTCCCCGACTAGCGGGAGCACAGATACGCAGTATTTT
TRBV5-1	few	TRBJ2-3	15	TRBD1	CASSSGGAYTDTQYF	TGCGCCAGCAGCTCAGGGGGCGCCTACACAGATACGCAGTATTTT
TRBV29-1	few	TRBJ2-7	15	TRBD1	CSVEVQGKIRGEQYF	TGCAGCGTTGAAGTACAGGGGAAAATTAGAGGGGAGCAGTACTTC
TRBV20-1	few	TRBJ1-2	13	TRBD1	CSARPQGAGGYTF	TGCAGTGCTAGACCACAGGGGGCGGGAGGCTACACCTTC
TRBV5-1	.	TRBJ2-7	15	.	CASSLAGGEPYEQYF	TGCGCCAGCAGCTTGGCCGGCGGCGAACCCTACGAGCAGTACTTC
TRBV7-2	.	TRBJ2-1	14	.	CASSPSDYYNEQFF	TGTGCCAGCAGCCCCAGCGACTACTACAATGAGCAGTTCTTC
TRBV6-2/TRBV6-3	few	TRBJ2-3	17	TRBD2	CASSPGLAGWSTDTQYF	TGTGCCAGCAGTCCTGGACTAGCGGGCTGGAGCACAGATACGCAGTATTTT
TRBV30	.	TRBJ1-2	13	TRBD1	CAWSRQGPPGYTF	TGTGCCTGGAGTAGACAGGGGCCCCCTGGCTACACCTTC
TRBV6-5	.	TRBJ2-5	20	TRBD2	CASSYWDYTSGSRLRETQYF	TGTGCCAGCAGTTACTGGGACTATACGAGCGGGAGTCGGTTGCGGGAGACCCAGTACTTC
TRBV20-1	few	TRBJ1-5	13	.	CSARGVSNQPQHF	TGCAGTGCTAGGGGGGTTAGCAATCAGCCCCAGCATTTT
TRBV25-1	few	TRBJ2-1	12	TRBD1	CASSGRTGEQFF	TGTGCCAGCAGTGGTAGGACAGGGGAGCAGTTCTTC
TRBV5-1	.	TRBJ2-1	12	.	CASSLPQGEQFF	TGCGCCAGCAGCTTGCCCCAGGGTGAGCAGTTCTTC
TRBV4-2	.	TRBJ1-2	14	.	CASSQDLDRAGYTF	TGTGCCAGCAGCCAAGATCTGGACAGAGCTGGCTACACCTTC
TRBV7-8	.	TRBJ1-2	15	.	CASSLRGNSGRGYTF	TGTGCCAGCAGCTTGCGAGGAAATTCGGGGCGAGGCTACACCTTC
TRBV7-2	few	TRBJ1-4	15	.	CASSFRGATNEKLFF	TGTGCCAGCAGCTTCCGCGGAGCAACTAATGAAAAACTGTTTTTT
TRBV11-2	.	TRBJ2-7	15	.	CASSLSHSQGYEQYF	TGTGCCAGCAGCTTATCCCACTCTCAGGGGTACGAGCAGTACTTC
TRBV12-3/TRBV12-4	.	TRBJ1-2	16	.	CASSLRQGRPTYGYTF	TGTGCCAGCAGTTTACGTCAGGGGAGGCCAACATATGGCTACACCTTC
TRBV7-3	many	TRBJ2-1	18	TRBD1	CASSLTGTGGRAHNEQFF	TGTGCCAGCAGCTTAACTGGGACAGGGGGTAGAGCGCACAATGAGCAGTTCTTC
TRBV20-1	.	TRBJ2-1	16	TRBD2	CSATKTSGRGNNEQFF	TGCAGTGCTACTAAGACTAGCGGGAGGGGAAACAATGAGCAGTTCTTC
TRBV7-2	.	TRBJ2-7	14	.	CASSFGSTTYEQYF	TGTGCCAGCAGCTTCGGCAGCACAACCTACGAGCAGTACTTC
TRBV7-2	.	TRBJ2-7	15	.	CASSLGGLQLYEQYF	TGTGCCAGCAGCTTAGGGGGTCTCCAGCTCTACGAGCAGTACTTC
TRBV12-3/TRBV12-4	many	TRBJ2-7	13	.	CASSSGPVHEQYF	TGTGCCAGCAGTTCGGGGCCGGTCCACGAGCAGTACTTC
TRBV28	.	TRBJ1-1	15	TRBD1	CASSTRQGVDTEAFF	TGTGCCAGCAGTACAAGACAGGGGGTCGACACTGAAGCTTTCTTT
TRBV29-1	few	TRBJ1-5	14	.	CSVEGADSNQPQHF	TGCAGCGTTGAGGGGGCGGATAGCAATCAGCCCCAGCATTTT
TRBV12-3/TRBV12-4	few	TRBJ1-5	14	.	CASSPLGGGQPQHF	TGTGCCAGCAGTCCGCTCGGGGGAGGCCAGCCCCAGCATTTT
TRBV4-1	few	TRBJ2-7	15	TRBD2	CASSQAEGAGGEQYF	TGCGCCAGCAGCCAAGCGGAAGGAGCGGGAGGCGAGCAGTACTTC
TRBV28	.	TRBJ1-1	15	.	CASSSIRGLGTEAFF	TGTGCCAGCAGTTCCATCCGCGGGCTGGGCACTGAAGCTTTCTTT